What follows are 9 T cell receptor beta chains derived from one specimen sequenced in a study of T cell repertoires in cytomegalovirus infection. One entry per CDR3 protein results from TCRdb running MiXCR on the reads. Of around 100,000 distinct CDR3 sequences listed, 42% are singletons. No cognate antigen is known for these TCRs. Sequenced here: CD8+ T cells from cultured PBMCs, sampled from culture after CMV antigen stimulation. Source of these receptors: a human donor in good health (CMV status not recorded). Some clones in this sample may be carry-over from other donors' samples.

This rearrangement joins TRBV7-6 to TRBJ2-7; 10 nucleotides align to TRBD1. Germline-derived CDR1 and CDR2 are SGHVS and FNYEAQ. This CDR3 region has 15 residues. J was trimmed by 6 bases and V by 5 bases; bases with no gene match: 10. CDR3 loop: CASSPGGTGVGEQYF. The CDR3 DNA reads TGTGCCAGCAGCCCGGGGGGGACAGGGGTCGGCGAGCAGTACTTC.

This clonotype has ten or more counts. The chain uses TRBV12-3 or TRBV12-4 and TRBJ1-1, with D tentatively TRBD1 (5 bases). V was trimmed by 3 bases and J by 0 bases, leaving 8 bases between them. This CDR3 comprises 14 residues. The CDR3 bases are TGTGCCAGCAGTTTGTACAGGATGAACACTGAAGCTTTCTTT. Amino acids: CASSLYRMNTEAFF.

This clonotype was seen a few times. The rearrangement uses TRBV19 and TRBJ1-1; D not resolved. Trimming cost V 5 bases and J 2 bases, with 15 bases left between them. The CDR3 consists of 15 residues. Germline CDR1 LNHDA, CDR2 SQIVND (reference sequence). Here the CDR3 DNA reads TGTGCCAGTAGTCCTGATCCGACCCGAAACACTGAAGCTTTCTTT. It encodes CASSPDPTRNTEAFF.

CDR3 in DNA: TGTGCCAGCAGCCCCACCCCGTCCGGCTACGAGCAGTACTTC. This gives the protein CASSPTPSGYEQYF. The gene calls are TRBV7-8 and TRBJ2-7; D is uncertain. Per the germline V gene, CDR1 is SGHVS and CDR2 is FQNEAQ. V lost 5 bases, J lost 3 bases, and 14 bases lay in between. CDR3 length: 14 amino acids.

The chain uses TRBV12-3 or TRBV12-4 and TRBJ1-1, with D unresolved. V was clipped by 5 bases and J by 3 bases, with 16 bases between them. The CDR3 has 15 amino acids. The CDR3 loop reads CASSPLTRGDTEAFF. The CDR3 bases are TGTGCCAGCAGTCCTTTGACCCGCGGGGACACTGAAGCTTTCTTT.

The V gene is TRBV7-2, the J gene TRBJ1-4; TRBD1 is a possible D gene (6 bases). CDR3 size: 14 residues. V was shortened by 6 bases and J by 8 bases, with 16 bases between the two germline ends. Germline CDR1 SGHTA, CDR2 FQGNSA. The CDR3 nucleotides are TGTGCCAGCAGACAGACACAGGGACAAGAAAAACTGTTTTTT. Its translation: CASRQTQGQEKLFF. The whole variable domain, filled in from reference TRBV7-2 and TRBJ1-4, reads GAGVSQSPSNKVTEKGKDVELRCDPISGHTALYWYRQSLGQGLEFLIYFQGNSAPDKSGLPSDRFSAERTGGSVSTLTIQRTQQEDSAVYLCASRQTQGQEKLFFGSGTQLSVL.

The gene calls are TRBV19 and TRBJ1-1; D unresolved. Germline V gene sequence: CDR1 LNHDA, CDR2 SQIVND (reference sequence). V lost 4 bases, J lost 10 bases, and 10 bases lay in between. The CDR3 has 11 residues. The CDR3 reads CASSNTWGAFF. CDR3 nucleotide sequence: TGTGCCAGTAGTAACACTTGGGGAGCTTTCTTT.

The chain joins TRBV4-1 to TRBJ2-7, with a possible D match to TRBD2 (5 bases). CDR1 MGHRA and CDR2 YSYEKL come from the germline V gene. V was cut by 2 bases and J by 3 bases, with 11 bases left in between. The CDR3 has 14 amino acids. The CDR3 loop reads CASSQTDGGYEQYF. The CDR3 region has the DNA TGCGCCAGCAGCCAAACAGACGGAGGCTACGAGCAGTACTTC.

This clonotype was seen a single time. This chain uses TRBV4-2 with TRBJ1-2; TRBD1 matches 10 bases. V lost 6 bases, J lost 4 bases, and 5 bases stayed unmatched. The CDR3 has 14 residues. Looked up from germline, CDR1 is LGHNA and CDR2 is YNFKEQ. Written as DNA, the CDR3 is TGTGCCAGCAGTGGACAGGGGGATCCCTATGGCTACACCTTC. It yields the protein CASSGQGDPYGYTF.